Listed here are 14 T cell receptor beta chains from one sample, sequenced in a study of T cell repertoires in cytomegalovirus infection. These receptors have no known antigen. One entry per CDR3 protein, called by TCRdb with MiXCR from the reads. There are about 770,000 distinct CDR3 sequences in the sample; under 35% occur only once, and over 10% lies in the top ten. The starting material was cultured CD8+ T cells from PBMCs, obtained from culture after CMV antigen stimulation. The receptor set was obtained from a human donor in good health (CMV status not recorded). Some clones in this sample may be carry-over from other donors' samples.

V and J are TRBV13 and TRBJ2-1; 8 nucleotides align to TRBD2. This CDR3 region has 15 residues. The V segment lost 2 bases and the J segment 6 bases; nucleotides outside the gene matches: 6. Germline loops: CDR1 PRHDT, CDR2 FYEKMQ (reference sequence). The CDR3 coding sequence is TGTGCCAGCAGCTTAAGGCGGGGGGCTTCCAATGAGCAGTTCTTC. It is translated as CASSLRRGASNEQFF.

The genes are TRBV7-9 and TRBJ2-7; D ambiguous. The CDR3 is 16 residues long. CDR1 is SEHNR, CDR2 FQNEAQ, per germline (reference sequence). Trimming cost V 4 bases and J 0 bases, with 16 bases left between them. The CDR3 reads CASSSNLRISSYEQYF. The CDR3 region has the DNA TGTGCCAGCAGCTCCAATCTCAGGATCAGCTCCTACGAGCAGTACTTC.

The CDR3 DNA is TGTGCCAGCAGCTTGAAACAGGGTAGGGAGACCCAGTACTTC. Translating gives CASSLKQGRETQYF. V gene TRBV5-4 combines with J gene TRBJ2-5; a possible D gene is TRBD1 (6 bases). The V end lost 1 base, the J end lost 5 bases, and 12 bases lay between the germline ends. Germline V gene sequence: CDR1 SGHNT, CDR2 YYREEE (reference sequence). CDR3 length equals 14 residues.

This clonotype showed up just a few times. V gene TRBV25-1 combines with J gene TRBJ1-4, with a tentative D call TRBD1 (5 bases). The CDR3 has 15 amino acids. V shed 6 bases and J shed 2 bases, with 13 bases lying between them. Germline loops: CDR1 MGHDK, CDR2 SYGVNS. The CDR3 loop is CASRGPGGTNEKLFF. CDR3 nucleotides: TGTGCCAGCAGGGGGCCGGGAGGGACTAATGAAAAACTGTTTTTT.

The gene calls are TRBV27 and TRBJ1-1; D is possibly TRBD1 (5 bases). Trimming removed 6 bases from V and 1 base from J, with 15 bases in between. Germline V lookup: CDR1 MNHEY, CDR2 SMNVEV (reference sequence). CDR3 length: 15 residues. The DNA of the CDR3 is TGTGCCAGCAGCCGACAAGGGGCCACGAACACTGAAGCTTTCTTT. Encoded protein: CASSRQGATNTEAFF.

This rearrangement joins TRBV27 to TRBJ2-1, with a weak D call TRBD2 (6 bases). The CDR3 sequence is 16 residues long. Germline values: CDR1 MNHEY, CDR2 SMNVEV (reference sequence). The ends were cut back, 5 bases at V and 3 bases at J, with 17 bases in the middle. CDR3 loop: CASSPRVRGGYNEQFF. CDR3 sequence (DNA): TGTGCCAGCAGTCCCCGGGTGAGGGGAGGCTACAATGAGCAGTTCTTC.

This clonotype showed up just a few times. The genes are TRBV10-2 and TRBJ2-7; D is ambiguous. Germline values: CDR1 WSHSY, CDR2 SAAADI. The CDR3 has 13 residues. V was shortened by 4 bases and J by 7 bases, with 14 bases between the two germline ends. The CDR3 region is CASSGRDLWEQYF. The CDR3 region has the DNA TGCGCCAGCAGTGGAAGGGATTTGTGGGAGCAGTACTTC.

The chain couples TRBV5-6 to TRBJ2-7, with a possible D match to TRBD1 (5 bases). This CDR3 comprises 14 residues. Trimming stripped 0 bases from V and 3 bases from J, with 10 bases between. The germline V gene encodes CDR1 SGHDT and CDR2 YYEEEE. This CDR3 is CASSLGGNYYEQYV. In nucleotides, the CDR3 is TGTGCCAGCAGCTTGGGGGGCAATTACTACGAGCAGTACGTC.

V and J are TRBV5-1 and TRBJ2-7; unclear D gene. The CDR3 is made up of 11 amino acids. Trimming pared 0 bases from V and 6 bases from J, leaving 4 bases between. The germline CDR1 and CDR2 sequences are SGHRS and YFSETQ. In nucleotides, the CDR3 is TGCGCCAGCAGCTTGGAGAGCGAGCAGTACGTC. This sequence encodes CASSLESEQYV.

The chain links TRBV7-9 to TRBJ2-1; a weak D match, TRBD2 (7 bases). This CDR3 contains 15 residues. Germline V gene sequence: CDR1 SEHNR, CDR2 FQNEAQ (reference sequence). Trimming took 4 bases from V and 3 from J, leaving 13 bases between them. This chain's CDR3 is CASSYRGGGYNEQFF. The CDR3 DNA reads TGTGCCAGCAGCTACCGGGGAGGGGGCTACAATGAGCAGTTCTTC.

The V gene is TRBV6-2 or TRBV6-3, the J gene TRBJ2-7, with D possibly matching TRBD2 (6 bases). The germline V and J ends were trimmed by 0 bases and 4 bases, with 10 bases remaining between them. This CDR3 is 14 amino acids long. Germline CDR1 and CDR2: MNHEY and SVGEGT. The CDR3 sequence is CASSYSGGDYEQYV. The CDR3 DNA follows: TGTGCCAGCAGTTACTCGGGGGGAGATTACGAGCAGTACGTC.

The CDR3 sequence: CASSLALTGGYTQYF. The CDR3 nucleotides read TGTGCCAGCAGCTTAGCTCTGACAGGGGGGTATACGCAGTATTTT. The chain couples TRBV7-9 to TRBJ2-3, with 9 bases aligning to TRBD1. J lost 7 bases, V lost 0 bases, and 5 bases had no gene match. Germline loops: CDR1 SEHNR, CDR2 FQNEAQ (reference sequence). The CDR3 runs 15 residues.

The chain is built from TRBV6-1 and TRBJ1-5; D is unclear. Trimming pared 1 base from V and 6 bases from J, leaving 13 bases between. CDR1 and CDR2 (germline): MNHNS, SASEGT. The CDR3 totals 15 residues. Here the CDR3 reads CASSEVGHSGQPQHF. DNA of the CDR3: TGTGCCAGCAGTGAAGTTGGCCACTCGGGTCAGCCCCAGCATTTT.

V gene TRBV7-2 combines with J gene TRBJ1-1; 8 positions match TRBD1. The CDR3 totals 16 residues. Per the germline V gene, CDR1 is SGHTA and CDR2 is FQGNSA. The V gene end was trimmed by 1 base and the J gene end by 7 bases; junction bases not matched to a gene: 11. Written as DNA, the CDR3 is TGTGCCAGCAGCTTAGGGGACAGGCTCAAGAGGCGTGAAGCTTTCTTT. Amino acid sequence: CASSLGDRLKRREAFF.